There are a few counts of the clone carrying this T cell receptor beta chain. This record comes from a study of blood T cells in healthy people across ages. The authors ran a second PCR of about 6 to 11 cycles using a sample-barcoded 5' primer and a J-beta primer mix. From the 5' RACE reads, TCRdb called clonotypes with MiXCR, one entry per CDR3 protein. The sample lists 1,300,000 or so distinct CDR3 sequences, approximately 59% occurring once. Germline V lookup: CDR1 SGHTA, CDR2 FQGNSA. The CDR3 is made up of 14 amino acids. The germline V and J ends were trimmed by 1 base and 3 bases, with 9 bases remaining between them.

The chain joins TRBV7-2 to TRBJ1-2, with a tentative D call TRBD1 (6 bases). This TCR came from a man aged 18 to 35 in good health. Sequencing was carried out using blood. The CDR3 DNA follows: TGTGCCAGCAGCTTAGACGGACAGTACTATGGCTACACCTTC. It codes for CASSLDGQYYGYTF.